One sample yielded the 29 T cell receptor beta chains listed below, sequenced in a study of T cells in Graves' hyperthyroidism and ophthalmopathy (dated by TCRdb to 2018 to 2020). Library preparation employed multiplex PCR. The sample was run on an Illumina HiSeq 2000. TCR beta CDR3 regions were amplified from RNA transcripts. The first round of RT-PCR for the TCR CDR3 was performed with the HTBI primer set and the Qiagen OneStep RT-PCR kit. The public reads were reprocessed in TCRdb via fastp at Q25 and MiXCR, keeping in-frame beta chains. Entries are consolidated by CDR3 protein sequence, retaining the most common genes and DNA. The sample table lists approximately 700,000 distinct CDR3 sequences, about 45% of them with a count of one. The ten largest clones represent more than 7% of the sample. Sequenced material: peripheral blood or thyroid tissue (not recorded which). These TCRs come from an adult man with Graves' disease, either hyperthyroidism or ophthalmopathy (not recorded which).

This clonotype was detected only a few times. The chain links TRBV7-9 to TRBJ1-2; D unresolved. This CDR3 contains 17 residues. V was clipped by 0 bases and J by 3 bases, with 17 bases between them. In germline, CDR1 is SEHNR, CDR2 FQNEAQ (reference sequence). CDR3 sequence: CASSLARLSITDYGYTF. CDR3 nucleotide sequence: TGTGCCAGCAGCTTAGCCCGGCTCTCGATTACAGACTATGGCTACACCTTC.

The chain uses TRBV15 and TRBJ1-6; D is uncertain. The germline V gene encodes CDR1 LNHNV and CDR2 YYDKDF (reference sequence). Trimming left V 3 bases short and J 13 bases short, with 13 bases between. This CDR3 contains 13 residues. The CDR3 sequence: CATSSPGNFPLHF. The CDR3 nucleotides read TGTGCCACCAGCAGTCCGGGAAATTTCCCCCTCCACTTT.

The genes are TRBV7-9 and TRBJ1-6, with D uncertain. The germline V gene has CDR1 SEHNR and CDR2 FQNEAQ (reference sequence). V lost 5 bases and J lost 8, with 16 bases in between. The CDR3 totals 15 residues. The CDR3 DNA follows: TGTGCCAGCAGCCCCGCAGGCTCCCCGGATTCACCCCTCCACTTT. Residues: CASSPAGSPDSPLHF.

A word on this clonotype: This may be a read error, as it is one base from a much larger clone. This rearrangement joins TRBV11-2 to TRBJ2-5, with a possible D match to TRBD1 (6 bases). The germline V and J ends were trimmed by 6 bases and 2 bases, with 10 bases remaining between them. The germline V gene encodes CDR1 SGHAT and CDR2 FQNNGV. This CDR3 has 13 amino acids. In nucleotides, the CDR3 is TGTGCCAGCAGTTGGACAGAACAAGAGACCCAGTACTTC. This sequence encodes CASSWTEQETQYF.

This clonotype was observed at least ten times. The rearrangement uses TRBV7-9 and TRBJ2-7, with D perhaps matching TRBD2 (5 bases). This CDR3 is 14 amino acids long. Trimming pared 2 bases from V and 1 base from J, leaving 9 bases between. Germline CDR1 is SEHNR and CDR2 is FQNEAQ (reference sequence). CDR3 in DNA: TGTGCCAGCAGCTTACTAGCCTCATCCTACGAGCAGTACTTC. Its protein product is CASSLLASSYEQYF.

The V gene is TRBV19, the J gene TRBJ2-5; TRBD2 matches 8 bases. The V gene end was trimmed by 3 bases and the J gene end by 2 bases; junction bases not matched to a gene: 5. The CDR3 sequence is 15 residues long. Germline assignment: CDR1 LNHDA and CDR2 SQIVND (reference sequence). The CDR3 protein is CASSMASGPQETQYF. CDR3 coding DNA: TGTGCCAGTAGTATGGCTAGCGGGCCACAAGAGACCCAGTACTTC.

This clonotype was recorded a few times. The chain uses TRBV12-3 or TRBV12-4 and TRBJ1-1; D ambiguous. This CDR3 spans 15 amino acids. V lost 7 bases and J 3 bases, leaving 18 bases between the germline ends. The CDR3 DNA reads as TGTGCCAGCACCCAACGTGGCTTCGCGGACACTGAAGCTTTCTTT. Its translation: CASTQRGFADTEAFF.

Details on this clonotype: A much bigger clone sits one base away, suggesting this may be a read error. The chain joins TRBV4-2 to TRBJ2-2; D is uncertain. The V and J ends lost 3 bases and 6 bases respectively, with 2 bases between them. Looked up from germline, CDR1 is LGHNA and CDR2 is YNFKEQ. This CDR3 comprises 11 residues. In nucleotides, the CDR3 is TGTGCCAGCAGCCAGCCCGGGGAGCTGTTTTTT. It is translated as CASSQPGELFF.

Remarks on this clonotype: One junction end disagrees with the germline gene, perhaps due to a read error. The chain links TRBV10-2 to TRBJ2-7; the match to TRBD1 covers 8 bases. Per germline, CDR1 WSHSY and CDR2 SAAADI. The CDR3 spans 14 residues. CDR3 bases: TGCGCCAGCAGTGAGCGGACAGGGAAATACGAGCGGTACTTC. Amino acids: CASSERTGKYERYF.

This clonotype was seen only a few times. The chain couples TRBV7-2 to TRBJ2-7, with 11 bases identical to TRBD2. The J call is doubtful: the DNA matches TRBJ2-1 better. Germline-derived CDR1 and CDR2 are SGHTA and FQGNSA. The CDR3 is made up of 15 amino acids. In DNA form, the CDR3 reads TGTGCCAGCAGACGCATAGCGGGGGGGCCACATGAGCAGTTCTTC. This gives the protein CASRRIAGGPHEQFF.

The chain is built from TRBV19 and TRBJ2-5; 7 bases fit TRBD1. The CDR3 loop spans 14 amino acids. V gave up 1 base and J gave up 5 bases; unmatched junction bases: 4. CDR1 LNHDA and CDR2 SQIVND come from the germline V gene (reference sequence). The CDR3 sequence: CASSIVTGVETQYF. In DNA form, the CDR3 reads TGTGCCAGTAGTATAGTTACAGGGGTTGAGACCCAGTACTTC.

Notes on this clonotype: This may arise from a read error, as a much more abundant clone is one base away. The CDR3 reads CASSEWRGGLFREAFF. The DNA of the CDR3 is TGTGCCAGCAGTGAATGGAGGGGCGGGTTGTTCCGTGAAGCTTTCTTT. The chain uses TRBV2 and TRBJ1-1; a weak D match, TRBD1 (5 bases). This CDR3 region has 16 residues. Trimming left V 2 bases short and J 7 bases short, with 20 bases between. CDR1 is SNHLY, CDR2 FYNNEI, per germline. Full variable domain (remainder filled in from reference TRBV2 and TRBJ1-1): EPEVTQTPSHQVTQMGQEVILRCVPISNHLYFYWYRQILGQKVEFLVSFYNNEISEKSEIFDDQFSVERPDGSNFTLKIRSTKLEDSAMYFCASSEWRGGLFREAFFGQGTRLTVV.

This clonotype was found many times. CDR3 in amino acids: CASSWGQETQYF. CDR3 sequence (DNA): TGTGCCAGCAGCTGGGGTCAAGAGACCCAGTACTTC. The gene calls are TRBV7-2 and TRBJ2-5; D uncertain. Per germline, CDR1 SGHTA and CDR2 FQGNSA. The CDR3 contains 12 residues. V was clipped by 4 bases and J by 2 bases, with 5 bases between them.

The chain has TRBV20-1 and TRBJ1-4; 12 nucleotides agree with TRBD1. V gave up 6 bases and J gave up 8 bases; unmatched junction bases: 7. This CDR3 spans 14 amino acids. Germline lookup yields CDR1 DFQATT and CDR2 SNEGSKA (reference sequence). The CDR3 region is CSATGTGGEEKLFF. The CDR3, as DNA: TGCAGTGCCACAGGGACAGGGGGCGAGGAAAAACTGTTTTTT.

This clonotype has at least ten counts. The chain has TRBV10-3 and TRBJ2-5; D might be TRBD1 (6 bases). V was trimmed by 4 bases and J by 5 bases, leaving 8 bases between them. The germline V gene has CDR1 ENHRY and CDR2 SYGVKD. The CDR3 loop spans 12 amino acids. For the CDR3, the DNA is TGTGCCATCAGTGGACAGGCGGAGACCCAGTACTTC. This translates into CAISGQAETQYF.

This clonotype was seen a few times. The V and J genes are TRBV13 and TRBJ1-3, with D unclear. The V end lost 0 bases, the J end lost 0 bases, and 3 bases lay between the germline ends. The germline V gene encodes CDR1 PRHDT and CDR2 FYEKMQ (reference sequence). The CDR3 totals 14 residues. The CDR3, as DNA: TGTGCCAGCAGCTTAGGCTACTCTGGAAACACCATATATTTT. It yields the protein CASSLGYSGNTIYF. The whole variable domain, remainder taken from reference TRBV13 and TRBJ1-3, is AAGVIQSPRHLIKEKRETATLKCYPIPRHDTVYWYQQGPGQDPQFLISFYEKMQSDKGSIPDRFSAQQFSDYHSELNMSSLELGDSALYFCASSLGYSGNTIYFGEGSWLTVV.

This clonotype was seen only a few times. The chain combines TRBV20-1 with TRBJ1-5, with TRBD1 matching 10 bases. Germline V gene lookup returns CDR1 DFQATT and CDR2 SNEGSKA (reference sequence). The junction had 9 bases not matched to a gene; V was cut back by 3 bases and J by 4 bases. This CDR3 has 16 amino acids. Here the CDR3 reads CSASLSGTGVNQPQHF. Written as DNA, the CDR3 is TGCAGTGCTAGCCTCTCGGGGACAGGGGTAAATCAGCCCCAGCATTTT.

CDR3 loop: CASSLGVVEPLHF. The CDR3 nucleotides read TGTGCCAGCAGCCTGGGGGTGGTAGAGCCCCTCCACTTT. The chain is built from TRBV7-9 and TRBJ1-6; D is perhaps TRBD1 (5 bases). V shed 5 bases and J shed 13 bases, with 15 bases lying between them. The germline V gene encodes CDR1 SEHNR and CDR2 FQNEAQ (reference sequence). The CDR3 runs 13 residues.

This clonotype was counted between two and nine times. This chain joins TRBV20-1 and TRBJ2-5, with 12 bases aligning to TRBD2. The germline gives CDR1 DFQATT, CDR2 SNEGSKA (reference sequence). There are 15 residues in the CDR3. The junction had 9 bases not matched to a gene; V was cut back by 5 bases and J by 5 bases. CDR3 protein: CSAGPSGGARETQYF. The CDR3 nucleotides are TGCAGTGCTGGCCCTAGCGGGGGGGCCAGGGAGACCCAGTACTTC.

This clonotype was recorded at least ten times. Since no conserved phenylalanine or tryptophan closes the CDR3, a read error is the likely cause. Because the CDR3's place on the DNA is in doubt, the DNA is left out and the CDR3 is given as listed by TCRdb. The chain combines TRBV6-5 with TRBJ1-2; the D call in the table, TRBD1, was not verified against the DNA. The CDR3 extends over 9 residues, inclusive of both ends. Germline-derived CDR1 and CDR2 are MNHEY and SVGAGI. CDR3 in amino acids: CASSGFRDG.

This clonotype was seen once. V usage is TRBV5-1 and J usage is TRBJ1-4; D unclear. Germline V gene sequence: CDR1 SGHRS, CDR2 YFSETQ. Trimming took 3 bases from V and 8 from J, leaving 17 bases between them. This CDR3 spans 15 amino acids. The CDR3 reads CASSYGLGLREKLFF. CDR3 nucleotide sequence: TGCGCCAGCAGCTACGGACTGGGATTACGGGAAAAACTGTTTTTT.

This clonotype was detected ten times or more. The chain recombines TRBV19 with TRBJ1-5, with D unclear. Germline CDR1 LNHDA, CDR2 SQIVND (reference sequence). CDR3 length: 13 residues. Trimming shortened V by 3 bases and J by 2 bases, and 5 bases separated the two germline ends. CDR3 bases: TGTGCCAGTAGTATCGGGGGCAATCAGCCCCAGCATTTT. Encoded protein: CASSIGGNQPQHF.

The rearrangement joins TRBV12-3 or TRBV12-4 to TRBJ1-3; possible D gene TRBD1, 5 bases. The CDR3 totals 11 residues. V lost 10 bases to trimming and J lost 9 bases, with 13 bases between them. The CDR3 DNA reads TGTGCCATCCAGGGTGCCGGCACCATATATTTT. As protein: CAIQGAGTIYF.

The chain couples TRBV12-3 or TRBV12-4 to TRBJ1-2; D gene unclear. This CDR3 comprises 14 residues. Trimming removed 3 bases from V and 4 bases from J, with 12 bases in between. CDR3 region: CASSLAGQIYGYTF. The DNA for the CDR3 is TGTGCCAGCAGTTTGGCCGGGCAGATCTATGGCTACACCTTC.

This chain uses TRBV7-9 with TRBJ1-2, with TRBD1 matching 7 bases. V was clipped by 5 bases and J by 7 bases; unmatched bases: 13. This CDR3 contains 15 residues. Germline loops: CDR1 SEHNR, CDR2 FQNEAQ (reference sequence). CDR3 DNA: TGTGCCAGCAGCCTGTCGGACAGGTTATTCGGTGGCTACACCTTC. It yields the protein CASSLSDRLFGGYTF.

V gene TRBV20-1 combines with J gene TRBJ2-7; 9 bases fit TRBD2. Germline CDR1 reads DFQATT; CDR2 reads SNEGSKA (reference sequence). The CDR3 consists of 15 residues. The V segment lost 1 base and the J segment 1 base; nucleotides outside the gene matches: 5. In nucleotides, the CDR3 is TGCAGTGCTAGAGCTCCTAGCGGGGTTTCCTACGAGCAGTACTTC. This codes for CSARAPSGVSYEQYF.

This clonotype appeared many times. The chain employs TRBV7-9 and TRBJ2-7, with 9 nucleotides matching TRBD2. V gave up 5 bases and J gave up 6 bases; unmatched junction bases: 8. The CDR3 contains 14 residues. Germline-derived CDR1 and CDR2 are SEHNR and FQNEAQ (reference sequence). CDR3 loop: CASSPAGGLSEQYF. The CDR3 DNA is TGTGCCAGCAGCCCCGCGGGGGGGTTGAGCGAGCAGTACTTC.

CDR3 region: CASSEYHSPLHF. The CDR3, as DNA: TGTGCCAGCAGTGAATATCACTCTCCCCTCCACTTT. The chain couples TRBV25-1 to TRBJ1-6, with no clear D. Deletions cut 0 bases from V and 13 bases from J, with 7 bases between. Germline V gene sequence: CDR1 MGHDK, CDR2 SYGVNS. The CDR3 spans 12 residues.

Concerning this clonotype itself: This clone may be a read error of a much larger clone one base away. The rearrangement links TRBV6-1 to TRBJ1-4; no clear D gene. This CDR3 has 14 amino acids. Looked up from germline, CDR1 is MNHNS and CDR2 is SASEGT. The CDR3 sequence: CASSGTATNDKLFF. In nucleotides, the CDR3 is TGTGCCAGCAGTGGGACGGCAACTAATGATAAACTGTTTTTT.